These T cell receptor beta chains were read from a single sample in a study of spatial heterogeneity in lung cancer. TCRdb reprocessed the 5' RACE reads via MiXCR and lists one record per CDR3 protein. Of some 110,000 distinct CDR3 sequences detected, approximately 12% appear once; the ten largest clones hold around 16%. Here the sequenced sample was PBMCs, taken at follow-up. These receptors were taken from a male donor with early-stage non-small cell lung cancer. Both conserved end residues are part of each CDR3. A D gene is named only where the DNA matches it firmly. Size is omitted from some rows. Given values are once, few, many or a class for expanded clones.

v_gene	d_gene	abundance	j_gene	CDR3nt	CDR3aa
TRBV28	NA	NA	TRBJ1-1	TGTGCCAGCAGTTACAGGGTAATGAACACTGAAGCTTTCTTT	CASSYRVMNTEAFF
TRBV28	NA	NA	TRBJ2-5	TGTGCCAGCAGTCCATTTGGGACTCAAGAGACCCAGTACTTC	CASSPFGTQETQYF
TRBV12-3/TRBV12-4	NA	NA	TRBJ1-1	TGTGCCAGCAGTGATCGACCGAAGAACACTGAAGCTTTCTTT	CASSDRPKNTEAFF
TRBV12-3/TRBV12-4	NA	NA	TRBJ1-1	TGTGCCAGCAGGGGAGGCGACGGGAACACTGAAGCTTTCTTT	CASRGGDGNTEAFF
TRBV20-1	NA	few	TRBJ1-5	TGCAGTGCTAGGCGGACACTTAGCAATCAGCCCCAGCATTTT	CSARRTLSNQPQHF
TRBV18	TRBD1	NA	TRBJ2-4	TGTGCCAGCTCACCTCTGTTTGACAGGGGGGGTGCCAAAAACATTCAGTACTTC	CASSPLFDRGGAKNIQYF
TRBV7-9	NA	few	TRBJ2-7	TGTGCCAGCAGCCGACAGTTTGATAACGAGCAGTACTTC	CASSRQFDNEQYF
TRBV7-2	TRBD2	many	TRBJ2-1	TGTGCCAGCACCCCCAGCGGGGGGGCGGGGAATGAGCAGTTCTTC	CASTPSGGAGNEQFF
TRBV12-3/TRBV12-4	TRBD1	NA	TRBJ1-6	TGTGCCAGCAGTTTGGGACAGGGCTTTTATTCACCCCTCCACTTT	CASSLGQGFYSPLHF
TRBV6-5	NA	few	TRBJ1-2	TGTGCCAGCAGTTACGACGGCTCAGGAACAGGGTATGGCTACACCTTC	CASSYDGSGTGYGYTF
TRBV9	NA	NA	TRBJ2-5	TGTGCCAGCAGCGTGCAGGGTCTAGAGGAAGAGACCCAGTACTTC	CASSVQGLEEETQYF
TRBV20-1	NA	many	TRBJ2-7	TGCAGTGCTGAGCATGGACGGAAATTCTACGAGCAGTACTTC	CSAEHGRKFYEQYF
TRBV7-2	NA	few	TRBJ1-4	TGTGCCAGCAGCAAATATAATGATGAAAAACTGTTTTTT	CASSKYNDEKLFF
TRBV2	NA	few	TRBJ1-5	TGTGCCAGCAGTGAAGAACAGGGTCGGTTTAGCAATCAGCCCCAGCATTTT	CASSEEQGRFSNQPQHF
TRBV28	NA	NA	TRBJ1-2	TGTGCCAGCAGTTCCGGATCTGGACCACCGGGGTATGGCTACACCTTC	CASSSGSGPPGYGYTF
TRBV27	NA	few	TRBJ2-1	TGTGCCAGCAGTTTAGTCTGGAGTTCTCATAATGAGCAGTTCTTC	CASSLVWSSHNEQFF
TRBV6-2/TRBV6-3	TRBD1	many	TRBJ2-5	TGTGCCAGCAGTTACCCCGGGACAGCTCGAGAGACCCAGTACTTC	CASSYPGTARETQYF
TRBV10-3	NA	many	TRBJ2-2	TGTGCCATCAACCAGGAAACCGGGGAGCTGTTTTTT	CAINQETGELFF
TRBV7-2	TRBD2	NA	TRBJ2-3	TGTGCCAGCAGCCAAGGACTAGCGGGGGGCAGGACGCAGTATTTT	CASSQGLAGGRTQYF
TRBV24-1	TRBD2	many	TRBJ2-3	TGTGCCACCTCGATCGGGGCGGGGGGGCGAGCAGATACGCAGTATTTT	CATSIGAGGRADTQYF
TRBV30	NA	few	TRBJ1-3	TGTGCCTTTGGTCGACTCCTCTCTGGAAACACCATATATTTT	CAFGRLLSGNTIYF
TRBV5-1	NA	many	TRBJ2-1	TGCGCCAGCAGCTTGGCCGATAGGGGTGAGCAGTTCTTC	CASSLADRGEQFF
TRBV29-1	TRBD1	many	TRBJ2-1	TGCAGCGTTCGACCGGGACAGTACAATGAGCAGTTCTTC	CSVRPGQYNEQFF
TRBV7-2	TRBD1	few	TRBJ1-1	TGTGCCAGCAGCTGGGCCGGGACAGCGAACACTGAAGCTTTCTTT	CASSWAGTANTEAFF
TRBV5-1	NA	few	TRBJ2-3	TGCGCCAGCAGACAGGAACCCACAGATACGCAGTATTTT	CASRQEPTDTQYF
TRBV7-9	TRBD1	NA	TRBJ1-5	TGTGCCAGCAGCTATTGGACAGGGGGAAGCAATCAGCCCCAGCATTTT	CASSYWTGGSNQPQHF
TRBV12-3/TRBV12-4	NA	many	TRBJ1-4	TGTGCCAGCAGTTTAGCAGGCGGGGGGGCTCCTAATGAAAAACTGTTTTTT	CASSLAGGGAPNEKLFF
TRBV19	NA	many	TRBJ1-5	TGTGCCAGTAGTATACGTGAGGATCAGCCCCAGCATTTT	CASSIREDQPQHF
TRBV20-1	NA	many	TRBJ1-1	TGCAGTGCTAGAGATAACACTGAAGCTTTCTTT	CSARDNTEAFF
TRBV12-3/TRBV12-4	NA	few	TRBJ1-2	TGTGCCAGCAGTTTCTACCTCGGGACGCTAACTAACTATGGCTACACCTTC	CASSFYLGTLTNYGYTF
TRBV6-1	TRBD1	few	TRBJ2-3	TGTGCCAGCGGAGCCGGGACAGGGCTTACAGATACGCAGTATTTT	CASGAGTGLTDTQYF
TRBV6-6	NA	once	TRBJ1-2	TGTGCCAGCAGCCTTCCTAAGCCAAGCGGCTACACCTTC	CASSLPKPSGYTF
TRBV29-1	TRBD2	many	TRBJ2-7	TGCAGCGCGGCCGGGACTAGAAGTGACGAGCAGTACTTC	CSAAGTRSDEQYF
TRBV9	NA	NA	TRBJ2-1	TGTGCCAGCAGTACGCAACCTATGGCTAGTAGTGAGCAGTTCTTC	CASSTQPMASSEQFF
TRBV5-6	NA	many	TRBJ1-4	TGTGCCAGCAGCTTGGTTCAGCGAGGTCGGATTTTT	CASSLVQRGRIF
TRBV10-3	TRBD1	few	TRBJ2-1	TGTGCCATCAGCGACACGCCCCGGACAGGGGTCGGCAATGAGCAGTTCTTC	CAISDTPRTGVGNEQFF
TRBV24-1	NA	NA	TRBJ1-3	TGTGCCACAGCGGCGAATCGTGGAAACACCATATATTTT	CATAANRGNTIYF
TRBV7-2	NA	NA	TRBJ1-1	TGTGCCAGCAGTCAGAGGGCGGGGGACACTGAAGCTTTCTTT	CASSQRAGDTEAFF
TRBV7-2	NA	few	TRBJ2-5	TGTGCCAGCAGCTGGACTGGCGGGGCCGGGGAGACCCAGTACTTC	CASSWTGGAGETQYF
TRBV28	TRBD1	NA	TRBJ1-4	TGTGCCAGCAGCCTTAACAGGGGTGGTGAAAAACTGTTTTTT	CASSLNRGGEKLFF
TRBV20-1	NA	few	TRBJ2-7	TGCAGTGCGGACGGGACACGGAGAAATACCTACGAGCAGTACTTC	CSADGTRRNTYEQYF
TRBV20-1	TRBD1	many	TRBJ1-2	TGCAGTGCCGTTGACAGGGGCGATGGCTACACCTTC	CSAVDRGDGYTF
TRBV7-2	NA	few	TRBJ2-1	TGTGCCAGCAGCTTCCGGAGGACAGACAATGAGCAGTTCTTC	CASSFRRTDNEQFF
TRBV4-1	NA	many	TRBJ2-3	TGCGCCAGCAGCCAACCTCTGAGAGATACGCAGTATTTT	CASSQPLRDTQYF
TRBV29-1	NA	NA	TRBJ1-1	TGCAGCGTTGCTGCACTCTTGAACACTGAAGCTTTCTTT	CSVAALLNTEAFF
TRBV18	NA	NA	TRBJ1-5	TGTGCCAGCTCGGTGGAGAGGGGGACGGCCCAGCATTTT	CASSVERGTAQHF
TRBV15	NA	few	TRBJ2-5	TGTGCCACCTCGGGGCACCAAGAGACCCAGTACTTC	CATSGHQETQYF
TRBV5-1	NA	few	TRBJ2-1	TGCGCCAGCAGAAGAGAAAATGAGCAGTTCTTC	CASRRENEQFF
TRBV28	TRBD1	NA	TRBJ2-2	TGTGCCAGCGGGATCGGGACAGGGGCGACCGGGGAGCTGTTTTTT	CASGIGTGATGELFF
TRBV13	NA	few	TRBJ2-3	TGTGCCAGCAGCTTAGATCTGGGAATCTTTGACTATAGCACAGATACGCAGTATTTT	CASSLDLGIFDYSTDTQYF
TRBV18	TRBD1	few	TRBJ2-7	TGTGCCAGCTCCCCAGGGGGCAAGGACGAGCAGTACTTC	CASSPGGKDEQYF
TRBV4-2	TRBD2	many	TRBJ2-3	TGTGCCAGCAGCCCGGACGGGACTAGCAAAGATACGCAGTATTTT	CASSPDGTSKDTQYF
TRBV4-2	NA	many	TRBJ1-5	TGTGCCAGCAGCCAAGCGAAAAGCAATCAGCCCCAGCATTTT	CASSQAKSNQPQHF